These 12 T cell receptor beta chains share one sample of origin, sequenced in a study of cytomegalovirus exposure and HLA in healthy donors. PCR amplification relied on 60 Vbeta primers (plus 13 Jbeta primers). Using immunoSEQ multiplex PCR, the repertoire was profiled, and TCRdb retains in-frame clones only, with some absent. The data hold some 140,000 clones, with roughly four fifths observed a single time. The specimen sequenced was PBMCs. These receptors all stem from a woman in her thirties or forties in good health and CMV-seronegative.

The chain recombines TRBV27 with TRBJ2-7; weak D call: TRBD2 (6 bases). Germline CDR1 is MNHEY and CDR2 is SMNVEV (reference sequence). This CDR3 contains 12 residues. The V and J ends lost 1 base and 10 bases respectively, with 11 bases between them. CDR3 residues: CASSLYGGRQYF. The CDR3 nucleotides read TGTGCCAGCAGTTTATACGGGGGTCGCCAGTACTTC.

In this sample, this clone turned up a few times. The identical CDR3 is also encoded by other nucleotide sequences in the sample. The chain joins TRBV5-1 to TRBJ1-1; possible D gene TRBD1, 5 bases. The germline CDR1 and CDR2 sequences are SGHRS and YFSETQ. This CDR3 spans 13 amino acids. V gave up 2 bases and J gave up 3 bases, with 8 bases separating them. The CDR3 coding sequence is TGCGCCAGCAGCTTCACAGGAGACACTGAAGCTTTCTTT. Protein product: CASSFTGDTEAFF.

The CDR3 is CASSLVTQGDTEAFF. The CDR3 DNA sequence: TGTGCCAGCAGCTTAGTTACACAGGGGGACACTGAAGCTTTCTTT. This chain joins TRBV7-9 and TRBJ1-1, with 8 bases lining up with TRBD1. The germline gives CDR1 SEHNR, CDR2 FQNEAQ (reference sequence). The ends lost 1 base at V and 3 bases at J; junction bases unmatched: 4. The CDR3 is 15 residues long.

The chain couples TRBV18 to TRBJ1-4; TRBD1 matches 10 bases. V lost 0 bases to trimming and J lost 6 bases; unmatched junction nucleotides: 1. The CDR3 covers 15 residues. The V gene's germline CDR1 is KGHSH and CDR2 LQKENI. CDR3 loop: CASSPPGQGHEKLFF. CDR3 coding DNA: TGTGCCAGCTCACCACCGGGACAGGGGCATGAAAAACTGTTTTTT.

The chain employs TRBV27 and TRBJ1-2; D is undetermined. Germline CDR1 is MNHEY and CDR2 is SMNVEV (reference sequence). Trimming pared 2 bases from V and 4 bases from J, leaving 14 bases between. CDR3 length equals 15 residues. The CDR3 protein is CASSLNIQRAYGYTF. The CDR3 bases are TGTGCCAGCAGTTTAAATATCCAGAGGGCCTATGGCTACACCTTC.

This clone was seen only once. This chain connects TRBV4-3 to TRBJ2-1; 7 bases fit TRBD1. This CDR3 has 16 residues. The germline CDR1 and CDR2 sequences are LGHNA and YSLEER. V shed 0 bases and J 2 bases; nucleotides not matched to a gene: 4. The chain's CDR3 is CASSQDSQGAYNEQFF. Written as DNA, the CDR3 is TGCGCCAGCAGCCAAGACTCGCAGGGGGCCTACAATGAGCAGTTCTTC.

The CDR3 spells CASSPGRGQAPLHF. CDR3 DNA sequence: TGTGCCAGTAGCCCTGGCAGGGGTCAGGCACCCCTCCACTTT. The gene calls are TRBV19 and TRBJ1-6, with D possibly TRBD1 on 6 matching bases. Germline V CDR1 and CDR2: LNHDA, SQIVND (reference sequence). This CDR3 contains 14 residues. The ends were cut back, 6 bases at V and 11 bases at J, with 17 bases in the middle.

The chain uses TRBV2 and TRBJ1-1; D gene ambiguous. This CDR3 region has 13 residues. Germline V lookup: CDR1 SNHLY, CDR2 FYNNEI. V was pared by 9 bases and J by 1 base, with 12 bases between. As DNA, the CDR3 is TGTGCCAGATCCGTGCAGAAGAACACTGAAGCTTTCTTT. Translating it yields CARSVQKNTEAFF.

The chain combines TRBV2 with TRBJ1-5; a weak D match, TRBD1 (5 bases). This CDR3 comprises 15 residues. Per germline, CDR1 SNHLY and CDR2 FYNNEI. V lost 3 bases, J lost 10 bases, and 19 bases lay in between. CDR3 DNA sequence: TGTGCCAGCAGTGATTACGTTGGGGGGTTAAGTCCCCAGCATTTT. Translated: CASSDYVGGLSPQHF.

This chain joins TRBV9 and TRBJ2-5, with TRBD2 as a possible D gene (5 bases). V was shortened by 0 bases and J by 10 bases, with 16 bases between the two germline ends. The CDR3 contains 14 residues. Germline V gives CDR1 SGDLS, CDR2 YYNGEE. CDR3 region: CASSVDDERPIQYF. DNA of the CDR3: TGTGCCAGCAGCGTAGATGACGAGCGGCCAATCCAGTACTTC.

A remark on this clone: One end of the junction is discordant with germline, which a read error may explain. V is TRBV4-3 and J is TRBJ1-2; 8 nucleotides match TRBD1. The CDR3 is made up of 15 amino acids. Looked up from germline, CDR1 is LGHNA and CDR2 is YSLEER. The CDR3 loop reads CASSQEETGVGGYTF. CDR3 DNA: TGCGCCAGCAGTCAAGAAGAGACAGGGGTGGGTGGCTACACCTTC.

The genes are TRBV9 and TRBJ2-2, with TRBD2 matching over 7 bases. Germline-derived CDR1 and CDR2 are SGDLS and YYNGEE. The CDR3 has 15 amino acids. Losses at the gene ends were 0 bases for V and 6 bases for J; bases not matched to a gene: 5. The CDR3 loop reads CASSVGPGGAGELFF. In DNA, the CDR3 is TGTGCCAGCAGCGTAGGTCCTGGGGGGGCCGGGGAGCTGTTTTTT.